The next 10 T cell receptor beta chains were all read from a single sample in a study of blood T cell repertoires in COVID-19. The protocol was immunoSEQ multiplex PCR, while the TCRdb copy is restricted to in-frame clones and leaves out a portion. The sample records some 120,000 clones, about 85% being singletons. The sequencing input was peripheral blood. Source of these receptors: a woman older than 75 with COVID-19, enrolled during active disease.

This chain links TRBV19 with TRBJ1-2; 9 bases line up with TRBD1. This CDR3 is 15 amino acids long. V was pared by 5 bases and J by 4 bases, with 8 bases of the junction left unmatched. Germline loops: CDR1 LNHDA, CDR2 SQIVND (reference sequence). The CDR3 DNA reads TGTGCCAGTAGTCCGACAGGGGGACATCCCTATGGCTACACCTTC. Translation gives CASSPTGGHPYGYTF.

This rearrangement joins TRBV10-3 to TRBJ2-7; TRBD1 matches 7 bases. Germline lookup yields CDR1 ENHRY and CDR2 SYGVKD. CDR3 size: 13 residues. Trimming removed 7 bases from V and 3 bases from J; junction bases left unmatched: 6. CDR3 DNA: TGTGCCATCACCACAGGGGAAGGCTACGAGCAGTACTTC. Translated, it gives CAITTGEGYEQYF.

The chain joins TRBV18 to TRBJ1-4; 9 bases map to TRBD1. The CDR3 sequence is 18 residues long. Looked up from germline, CDR1 is KGHSH and CDR2 is LQKENI. V dropped 2 bases and J dropped 0; count of bases not matched to a gene: 7. CDR3 loop: CASSPKTGGSATNEKLFF. The DNA of the CDR3 is TGTGCCAGCTCACCAAAGACAGGGGGATCGGCAACTAATGAAAAACTGTTTTTT.

The chain couples TRBV4-3 to TRBJ1-2, with 10 bases that match TRBD1. Unmatched junction bases numbered 7, after V lost 0 bases and J lost 3 bases. The CDR3 totals 17 residues. Germline values: CDR1 LGHNA, CDR2 YSLEER. CDR3 amino acids: CASSQDPVDRGDYGYTF. The CDR3, as DNA: TGCGCCAGCAGCCAAGACCCGGTGGACAGGGGGGACTATGGCTACACCTTC.

The chain recombines TRBV4-3 with TRBJ1-6, with D unresolved. Germline V gives CDR1 LGHNA, CDR2 YSLEER. The length of the CDR3 is 17 residues. V lost 0 bases and J 0 bases, leaving 9 bases between the germline ends. CDR3 sequence: CASSQDPAISYNSPLHF. The CDR3 nucleotides are TGCGCCAGCAGCCAAGATCCCGCGATCTCCTATAATTCACCCCTCCACTTT.

The chain employs TRBV28 and TRBJ2-3, with 13 positions matching TRBD2. After removal of 2 bases from V and 5 bases from J, the junction contained 13 bases not matched to a gene. The CDR3 consists of 19 residues. The germline V gene encodes CDR1 MDHEN and CDR2 SYDVKM. The CDR3 protein is CASSLGVSLGLAGVDTQYF. The CDR3 DNA reads as TGTGCCAGCAGTTTAGGAGTAAGTTTAGGACTAGCGGGAGTAGATACGCAGTATTTT.

This clone was counted a single time. J is TRBJ2-6 and V is TRBV27; 8 bases line up with TRBD1. CDR1 is MNHEY, CDR2 SMNVEV, per germline (reference sequence). The CDR3 totals 18 residues. The V and J ends lost 6 bases and 0 bases, in that order; junction bases with no gene match: 10. The CDR3 loop is CASSPGTGLSSGANVLTF. The CDR3 DNA reads TGTGCCAGCAGCCCCGGGACAGGCCTGTCCTCTGGGGCCAACGTCCTGACTTTC.

The rearrangement uses TRBV27 and TRBJ1-1; TRBD1 might be the D (6 bases). The CDR3 has 13 residues. Germline assignment: CDR1 MNHEY and CDR2 SMNVEV (reference sequence). V lost 6 bases and J lost 5, with 13 bases in between. The CDR3 is CASRTPGATEAFF. CDR3 nucleotides: TGTGCCAGCAGGACCCCAGGGGCTACTGAAGCTTTCTTT.

The V gene is TRBV28, the J gene TRBJ1-2; D not resolved. Germline CDR1 MDHEN, CDR2 SYDVKM. V lost 2 bases, J lost 1 base, and 5 bases lay in between. The CDR3 is 13 amino acids. The CDR3 coding sequence is TGTGCCAGCAGTTTAGAGTTTAACTATGGCTACACCTTC. Protein product: CASSLEFNYGYTF.

This clone was counted once. V is TRBV5-1 and J is TRBJ2-2; D may be TRBD2 (6 bases). V lost 4 bases and J 5 bases, leaving 12 bases between the germline ends. The CDR3 runs 14 residues. In germline, CDR1 is SGHRS, CDR2 YFSETQ. The CDR3 region is CASSTKLATGELFF. In DNA form, the CDR3 reads TGCGCCAGCAGCACTAAACTAGCTACCGGGGAGCTGTTTTTT.